The rows below give T cell receptor beta chains drawn from one sample of a study of T cells in Graves' hyperthyroidism and ophthalmopathy. Each CDR3 protein gets one entry after TCRdb re-called the multiplex PCR reads with MiXCR. The data show 300,000 to 350,000 distinct CDR3 sequences, with less than 20% seen just once and 15% to 19% held by the top ten. The specimen sequenced was blood. The source is a woman aged 40 to 50 with Graves' ophthalmopathy. Each CDR3 is given with its conserved first and last residue. A D gene is named only where the DNA matches it firmly. The size field is filled for only some rows; it gives once, few, many or a size class.

cdr3_aa	cdr3_nt	v_call	clone_size	j_call	d_call
CASSMSEPQHF	TGTGCCAGCAGTATGAGTGAGCCCCAGCATTTT	TRBV2	many	TRBJ1-5	NA
CASSSLHTGELFF	TGTGCCAGCAGCTCGCTTCACACCGGGGAGCTGTTTTTT	TRBV7-9	many	TRBJ2-2	NA
CATSRTGTNQPQHF	TGTGCCACCAGCAGGACCGGGACAAATCAGCCCCAGCATTTT	TRBV15	many	TRBJ1-5	NA
CASSERFYEQYF	TGTGCCAGCAGTGAGAGATTTTACGAGCAGTACTTC	TRBV6-1	NA	TRBJ2-7	NA
CASSYSGGSGRANTGELFF	TGTGCCAGCAGTTACTCCGGGGGTAGCGGGAGGGCAAACACCGGGGAGCTGTTTTTT	TRBV6-2/TRBV6-3	NA	TRBJ2-2	TRBD2
CASIGWASDEQYF	TGTGCCAGCATTGGCTGGGCGTCGGACGAGCAGTACTTC	TRBV25-1	many	TRBJ2-7	NA
CASSLDGGSWYEQYF	TGTGCCAGCAGCCTAGACGGCGGGAGCTGGTACGAGCAGTACTTC	TRBV11-2	many	TRBJ2-7	TRBD2
CASSLAHRGGGSEQYF	TGTGCCAGCAGCTTAGCTCACCGGGGAGGGGGGAGCGAGCAGTACTTC	TRBV7-2	many	TRBJ2-7	NA
CASSLPGGYEQYF	TGTGCCAGCAGTTTACCAGGGGGTTACGAGCAGTACTTC	TRBV28	many	TRBJ2-7	TRBD1
CASTRRGLMNTGELFF	TGTGCCAGCACTCGTAGGGGGCTTATGAACACCGGGGAGCTGTTTTTT	TRBV6-1	once	TRBJ2-2	TRBD1
CASKFNRQGIYEQYF	TGTGCCAGCAAGTTTAATCGGCAGGGGATTTACGAGCAGTACTTC	TRBV2	many	TRBJ2-7	NA
CASSLLGDRVDTEAFF	TGTGCCAGCAGTCTTCTTGGGGACAGGGTTGACACTGAAGCTTTCTTT	TRBV27	many	TRBJ1-1	TRBD1
CASSFQGSGNTIYF	TGTGCCAGCAGCTTCCAGGGCTCTGGAAACACCATATATTTT	TRBV11-2	many	TRBJ1-3	NA
CASSPAFGGVGETQYF	TGCGCCAGCAGCCCCGCCTTTGGGGGGGTTGGAGAGACCCAGTACTTC	TRBV5-1	NA	TRBJ2-5	TRBD2
CSVGTSGTGELFF	TGCAGCGTTGGGACTAGCGGCACCGGGGAGCTGTTTTTT	TRBV29-1	many	TRBJ2-2	TRBD2
CATSDPGRDYGYTF	TGTGCCACCAGTGATCCGGGGCGGGACTATGGCTACACCTTC	TRBV24-1	many	TRBJ1-2	NA
CASNSAFEQYF	TGTGCCAGCAATTCGGCGTTCGAGCAGTACTTC	TRBV28	many	TRBJ2-7	NA
CASSYSPHLNYGYTF	TGTGCCAGCAGTTACTCCCCACACCTCAACTATGGCTACACCTTC	TRBV6-5	many	TRBJ1-2	NA
CASSDAKGSRQPQPF	TGTGCCAGCAGTGACGCTAAAGGGTCAAGGCAGCCCCAGCCTTTT	TRBV6-1	NA	TRBJ1-5	NA
CASSEWGARDTQYF	TGTGCCAGCAGTGAATGGGGAGCGAGAGATACGCAGTATTTT	TRBV6-1	many	TRBJ2-3	NA
CASSLRPPSSYNEQFF	TGTGCCAGCAGCTTAAGGCCTCCCAGCTCCTACAATGAGCAGTTCTTC	TRBV7-8	many	TRBJ2-1	NA
CASSLYDRGHGYTF	TGTGCCAGCAGTTTATACGACAGGGGGCATGGCTACACCTTC	TRBV6-5	NA	TRBJ1-2	TRBD1
CASSQEGVVIQETQYF	TGTGCCAGCAGTCAGGAGGGGGTGGTAATTCAAGAGACCCAGTACTTC	TRBV6-2/TRBV6-3	NA	TRBJ2-5	NA
CASSRLDFQANGYTF	TGTGCCAGCAGCCGCCTCGACTTCCAGGCGAATGGCTACACCTTC	TRBV3-1	many	TRBJ1-2	NA
CASSPSFPGTQYF	TGTGCCAGCAGCCCTTCCTTTCCCGGGACCCAGTACTTC	TRBV6-2/TRBV6-3	many	TRBJ2-5	NA
CSAQGLAGLYEQYF	TGCAGTGCTCAAGGACTAGCGGGACTCTACGAGCAGTACTTC	TRBV20-1	few	TRBJ2-7	TRBD2
CASSMDTFYGYTF	TGTGCCAGCAGCATGGACACCTTCTATGGCTACACCTTC	TRBV12-3/TRBV12-4	many	TRBJ1-2	NA
CASSLSGWGNTEAFF	TGTGCCAGCAGTTTATCGGGTTGGGGGAACACTGAAGCTTTCTTT	TRBV27	once	TRBJ1-1	NA
CATMGQGETQYF	TGTGCCACGATGGGACAGGGGGAGACCCAGTACTTC	TRBV10-3	many	TRBJ2-5	TRBD1
CSARVSGRLHEQYF	TGCAGTGCTAGAGTAAGCGGGAGGCTTCACGAGCAGTACTTC	TRBV20-1	NA	TRBJ2-7	TRBD2
CASSLDRTLYF	TGTGCCAGCAGCTTAGATAGGACTCTGTACTTC	TRBV7-9	many	TRBJ2-7	NA
CASSAYSQGAYEQYF	TGTGCCAGCAGCGCTTATTCACAGGGAGCCTACGAGCAGTACTTC	TRBV9	few	TRBJ2-7	NA
CSARVGGYGYTF	TGCAGTGCTAGAGTAGGGGGCTATGGCTACACCTTC	TRBV20-1	many	TRBJ1-2	NA
CASQEDTYEQYF	TGTGCCAGCCAGGAGGATACCTACGAGCAGTACTTC	TRBV28	many	TRBJ2-7	NA
CASSYGYTTEAFF	TGTGCCAGCAGTTACGGGTACACCACTGAAGCTTTCTTT	TRBV6-5	many	TRBJ1-1	NA
CASTNQGFSYGYTF	TGTGCCAGCACCAATCAGGGCTTTAGCTATGGCTACACCTTC	TRBV28	many	TRBJ1-2	NA
CASSPGLSNQPQHF	TGTGCCAGCAGCCCGGGGCTTAGCAATCAGCCCCAGCATTTT	TRBV28	NA	TRBJ1-5	NA
CSVEYWGQRKIEAFF	TGCAGCGTTGAATATTGGGGACAGAGAAAGATTGAAGCTTTCTTT	TRBV29-1	many	TRBJ1-1	TRBD1
CASSLFTSYEQYF	TGTGCCAGCAGTTTATTCACTAGCTACGAGCAGTACTTC	TRBV28	NA	TRBJ2-7	NA
CASTGQGRDDRETQYF	TGTGCCAGCACCGGACAGGGGCGGGATGATAGAGAGACCCAGTACTTC	TRBV28	many	TRBJ2-5	TRBD1